Below, 25 T cell receptor beta chains from the same sample are listed, as sequenced in a study of blood T cell repertoires in COVID-19 (TCRdb year 2020). Receptors were amplified or captured by the immunoSEQ multiplex PCR assay. Not all clones reach the TCRdb copy of this immuneACCESS table, which keeps in-frame sequences only. Checked studies attribute under half of the gap to unresolved V genes and leave the rest unexplained. This sample lists a few hundred thousand clones; 80% to 90% were detected once. About 4.3% of the sample belongs to the ten largest clones. The sequenced material came from PBMCs or T cells enriched from blood (not recorded which). These receptors originate from a woman aged 25 to 39 who had recovered from COVID-19.

In this sample, this clone turned up once. The V and J genes are TRBV6-4 and TRBJ2-1, with D possibly matching TRBD2 (6 bases). Per the germline V gene, CDR1 is MRHNA and CDR2 is SNTAGT. Between the trimmed V and J ends, which lost 2 bases and 5 bases, there was a span of 13 bases. This CDR3 has 15 amino acids. CDR3 loop: CASSDTAGTHNEQFF. As DNA, the CDR3 is TGTGCCAGCAGTGACACTGCCGGGACTCACAATGAGCAGTTCTTC.

This chain connects TRBV9 to TRBJ2-1; 7 bases match TRBD2. The CDR3 spans 14 residues. V was clipped by 2 bases and J by 8 bases; unmatched bases: 7. Per germline, CDR1 SGDLS and CDR2 YYNGEE. CDR3 in amino acids: CASSVAAGRDEQFF. In DNA form, the CDR3 reads TGTGCCAGCAGCGTCGCCGCGGGGAGGGATGAGCAGTTCTTC.

CDR3: CASSPQGNYGYTF. The CDR3 DNA follows: TGTGCCAGCAGTCCTCAGGGGAACTATGGCTACACCTTC. The chain recombines TRBV6-6 with TRBJ1-2, with TRBD1 as a possible D gene (6 bases). The CDR3 runs to 13 residues. Trimming cost V 5 bases and J 2 bases, with 9 bases left between them. Germline CDR1 reads MNHNY; CDR2 reads SVGAGI (reference sequence).

This clone occurred once. The chain recombines TRBV7-9 with TRBJ2-1, with 9 positions matching TRBD2. Unmatched junction bases numbered 9, after V lost 1 base and J lost 8 bases. CDR3 size: 16 residues. CDR1 is SEHNR, CDR2 FQNEAQ, per germline (reference sequence). The CDR3: CASSLVLAGYRDEQFF. CDR3 DNA: TGTGCCAGCAGCTTAGTCCTAGCGGGGTACAGAGATGAGCAGTTCTTC.

This rearrangement joins TRBV7-9 to TRBJ1-3; D call uncertain. The CDR3 length is 16 residues. Germline values: CDR1 SEHNR, CDR2 FQNEAQ (reference sequence). Trimming pared 1 base from V and 5 bases from J, leaving 15 bases between. The CDR3 DNA reads as TGTGCCAGCAGCTTAGGGCCCCCGAGGGCTCGAAACACCATATATTTT. Residues: CASSLGPPRARNTIYF. Together with reference TRBV7-9 and TRBJ1-3, the CDR3 gives the full variable domain: DTGVSQNPRHKITKRGQNVTFRCDPISEHNRLYWYRQTLGQGPEFLTYFQNEAQLEKSRLLSDRFSAERPKGSFSTLEIQRTEQGDSAMYLCASSLGPPRARNTIYFGEGSWLTVV.

The CDR3 DNA sequence: TGTGCCAGCAGCTCGAGAACAGGAAGGGGAAATGAGCAGTTCTTC. Its translation: CASSSRTGRGNEQFF. The rearrangement joins TRBV5-4 to TRBJ2-1, with a tentative D call TRBD1 (5 bases). The V gene's germline CDR1 is SGHNT and CDR2 YYREEE (reference sequence). V was trimmed by 3 bases and J by 7 bases, leaving 17 bases between them. This CDR3 has 15 residues.

The chain carries TRBV9 and TRBJ2-1, with a weak D call TRBD2 (5 bases). The CDR3 contains 14 residues. Germline V gives CDR1 SGDLS, CDR2 YYNGEE. V lost 0 bases to trimming and J lost 6 bases, with 10 bases between them. The CDR3 loop reads CASSVDVGSNEQFF. The CDR3 nucleotides are TGTGCCAGCAGCGTAGATGTAGGGAGCAATGAGCAGTTCTTC. Filled out from reference TRBV9 and TRBJ2-1, the complete variable domain reads DSGVTQTPKHLITATGQRVTLRCSPRSGDLSVYWYQQSLDQGLQFLIQYYNGEERAKGNILERFSAQQFPDLHSELNLSSLELGDSALYFCASSVDVGSNEQFFGPGTRLTVL.

The chain employs TRBV3-1 (or the pseudogene TRBV3-2) and TRBJ2-3; 7 nucleotides match TRBD2. The CDR3 is made up of 15 amino acids. With 4 bases clipped from V and 2 bases from J, the junction kept 6 bases outside the gene matches. Germline CDR1 LGHDT, CDR2 YNNKEL (reference sequence). The CDR3 reads CASSPYTSVTDTQYF. CDR3 DNA sequence: TGTGCCAGCAGCCCCTATACTAGCGTCACAGATACGCAGTATTTT.

The chain employs TRBV28 and TRBJ2-1; no firm D call. In germline, CDR1 is MDHEN, CDR2 SYDVKM. The CDR3 is 12 amino acids. The V gene lost 3 bases and the J gene lost 8 bases, with 8 bases spanning the gap. The CDR3 DNA reads TGTGCCAGCAGTTTGCCAGGCGATGAGCAGTTCTTC. Its translation: CASSLPGDEQFF.

V is TRBV11-2 and J is TRBJ2-2; 7 bases match TRBD1. This CDR3 is built from 12 residues. CDR1 is SGHAT and CDR2 is FQNNGV in the germline V gene. V was pared by 6 bases and J by 7 bases, with 2 bases of the junction left unmatched. CDR3 residues: CASRRTGGELFF. The CDR3 DNA reads TGTGCCAGCAGACGGACAGGCGGGGAGCTGTTTTTT.

The rearrangement uses TRBV7-8 and TRBJ1-1; D ambiguous. V lost 1 base and J 5 bases, leaving 8 bases between the germline ends. This CDR3 has 13 amino acids. Germline V CDR1 and CDR2: SGHVS, FQNEAQ. The CDR3 bases are TGTGCCAGCAGCTTAGAATTGAGGACTGAAGCTTTCTTT. This gives the protein CASSLELRTEAFF.

This clone was counted only a few times. V gene TRBV5-1 combines with J gene TRBJ1-2, with no clear D. The V end lost 1 base, the J end lost 8 bases, and 6 bases lay between the germline ends. The CDR3 totals 11 residues. CDR1 is SGHRS and CDR2 is YFSETQ in the germline V gene. CDR3 DNA sequence: TGCGCCAGCAGCTTGAATGAGGGCTACACCTTC. Its protein product is CASSLNEGYTF.

The CDR3 spells CASSYRREGPYEQYF. As DNA, the CDR3 is TGTGCCAGCAGTTACCGGCGGGAGGGCCCCTACGAGCAGTACTTC. The chain uses TRBV6-2 or TRBV6-3 and TRBJ2-7; 9 bases are a match to TRBD2. This CDR3 is built from 15 residues. V shed 2 bases, J shed 2 bases, and the junction held 4 bases outside the gene matches. CDR1 and CDR2 (germline): MNHEY, SVGEGT.

This chain links TRBV5-1 with TRBJ2-3; D is possibly TRBD1 (5 bases). This CDR3 contains 16 residues. Trimming cost V 4 bases and J 0 bases, with 15 bases left between them. Germline CDR1 and CDR2: SGHRS and YFSETQ. The CDR3 region has the DNA TGCGCCAGCAGCCAGGGATTCGGCCCTAGCACAGATACGCAGTATTTT. Translated: CASSQGFGPSTDTQYF.

The chain joins TRBV5-4 to TRBJ2-6; no firm D call. Germline loops: CDR1 SGHNT, CDR2 YYREEE (reference sequence). Trimming removed 2 bases at V and 2 bases at J, with 8 bases between. There are 15 residues in the CDR3. For the CDR3, the DNA is TGTGCCAGCAGCTTTTCGGCGGCTGGGGCCAACGTCCTGACTTTC. Residues: CASSFSAAGANVLTF.

The chain is built from TRBV18 and TRBJ1-5; no definite D call. V lost 6 bases, J lost 1 base, and 10 bases lay in between. This CDR3 has 14 residues. CDR1 is KGHSH, CDR2 LQKENI, per germline. The CDR3 region is CASSYEHSNQPQHF. In nucleotides, the CDR3 is TGTGCCAGCTCGTATGAACACAGCAATCAGCCCCAGCATTTT. Based on the CDR3 plus reference TRBV18 and TRBJ1-5, the full variable domain is NAGVMQNPRHLVRRRGQEARLRCSPMKGHSHVYWYRQLPEEGLKFMVYLQKENIIDESGMPKERFSAEFPKEGPSILRIQQVVRGDSAAYFCASSYEHSNQPQHFGDGTRLSIL.

The chain joins TRBV27 to TRBJ2-1; D gene uncertain. The CDR3 sequence is 13 residues long. From germline, CDR1 is MNHEY and CDR2 SMNVEV (reference sequence). The V gene lost 2 bases and the J gene lost 11 bases, with 13 bases spanning the gap. CDR3 loop: CASSLNSRRKQFF. CDR3 nucleotides: TGTGCCAGCAGTTTAAATAGTCGGCGGAAGCAGTTCTTC.

The J gene is TRBJ2-2, the V gene TRBV7-6; TRBD2 agrees at 12 bases. The V gene end was trimmed by 0 bases and the J gene end by 5 bases; junction bases not matched to a gene: 10. From germline, CDR1 is SGHVS and CDR2 FNYEAQ. This CDR3 region has 19 residues. DNA for the CDR3: TGTGCCAGCAGCTTAGCCCTAGCGGGAGGGCCGAGGTGGACCGGGGAGCTGTTTTTT. Amino acids: CASSLALAGGPRWTGELFF.

This clone was counted once. The rearrangement links TRBV5-6 to TRBJ1-3, with D unclear. The V and J ends lost 9 bases and 4 bases respectively, with 8 bases between them. Germline V gene lookup returns CDR1 SGHDT and CDR2 YYEEEE. The CDR3 contains 11 residues. CDR3 amino acids: CAISKGNTIYF. The CDR3 DNA sequence: TGTGCCATCTCTAAAGGAAACACCATATATTTT.

J is TRBJ1-5 and V is TRBV2, with D tentatively TRBD1 (6 bases). V lost 2 bases to trimming and J lost 7 bases, with 12 bases between them. Germline V gene data show CDR1 as SNHLY and CDR2 as FYNNEI. The CDR3 has 14 amino acids. The CDR3 DNA is TGTGCCAGCAGTGAATCGGGAAGGGGGCAGCCCCAGCATTTT. It yields the protein CASSESGRGQPQHF.

A remark on this clone: Here the CDR3 omits its conserved ending phenylalanine or tryptophan, so a read error is the likely source. The DNA is left out, because the CDR3 cannot be placed on it with certainty; the CDR3 is given as TCRdb lists it. The J gene is TRBJ2-7, the V gene TRBV28; the table gives TRBD1 as D, unverified against the DNA. Germline values: CDR1 MDHEN, CDR2 SYDVKM. The CDR3 spans 12 residues, counting both ends. This chain's CDR3 is CASSPPLRQGRG.

V is TRBV6-4 and J is TRBJ1-2; the D is unclear. V lost 0 bases to trimming and J lost 7 bases, with 9 bases between them. CDR3 length: 13 amino acids. Germline CDR1 and CDR2: MRHNA and SNTAGT. CDR3: CASSDSEGSGYTF. CDR3 DNA sequence: TGTGCCAGCAGTGACTCTGAGGGTAGTGGCTACACCTTC.

The rearrangement links TRBV5-1 to TRBJ2-7; tentatively, D is TRBD1 (5 bases). The CDR3 covers 13 residues. The ends were cut back, 2 bases at V and 2 bases at J, with 8 bases in the middle. Germline values: CDR1 SGHRS, CDR2 YFSETQ. The CDR3 bases are TGCGCCAGCAGCTTTGGACAAACCTACGAGCAGTACTTC. It specifies CASSFGQTYEQYF. The entire variable domain, with the rest obtained from reference TRBV5-1 and TRBJ2-7, is as follows: KAGVTQTPRYLIKTRGQQVTLSCSPISGHRSVSWYQQTPGQGLQFLFEYFSETQRNKGNFPGRFSGRQFSNSRSEMNVSTLELGDSALYLCASSFGQTYEQYFGPGTRLTVT.

This rearrangement joins TRBV6-4 to TRBJ1-2, with TRBD1 matching 7 bases. With V trimmed by 2 bases and J by 5 bases, 14 bases remained unmatched. Germline CDR1 MRHNA, CDR2 SNTAGT. The CDR3 length is 17 residues. This chain's CDR3 is CASSDNRGWGWDYGYTF. CDR3 DNA sequence: TGTGCCAGCAGTGACAACAGGGGATGGGGGTGGGATTATGGCTACACCTTC.

This chain uses TRBV9 with TRBJ2-1; D not resolved. Germline CDR1 SGDLS, CDR2 YYNGEE. This CDR3 has 13 amino acids. V was clipped by 3 bases and J by 6 bases, with 10 bases between them. The CDR3 loop reads CASSADWINEQFF. The CDR3 DNA is TGTGCCAGCAGCGCTGACTGGATCAATGAGCAGTTCTTC.